The T cell receptor (beta chain) described here comes from a study of blood T cell repertoires in COVID-19. Study background: Samples came from the United States, Italy and Spain, spanning acute and convalescent COVID-19.

Recovered participants had two consecutive negative NP/OP PCR tests, healthcare professional clearance, or symptom resolution. Remarks on this clone: A junction end diverges from the germline sequence, so it may reflect a read error.

Methods used by the authors: Amplification of reference gene primers was used by the study to estimate nucleated cell counts. TCRdb's copy holds only in-frame clones and misses some; the assay was immunoSEQ multiplex PCR. V and J calls and clone size follow that table, whereas D and trimming were derived from the DNA. This table holds 150,000 to 200,000 clones, around 90% found once. The CDR3 has 15 amino acids. Per the germline V gene, CDR1 is SSHAT and CDR2 is FNYEAQ (reference sequence). The V and J genes are TRBV7-7 and TRBJ2-7, with 9 bases matching TRBD1. The TCR comes from a woman aged 30 to 39 who had recovered from COVID-19. Sequenced input: PBMCs or T cells enriched from blood (not recorded which). CDR3 sequence reads: CASSLDRGPSYEQYF. CDR3 nucleotides: TGTGCTAGCAGTTTGGACAGGGGTCCATCCTACGAGCAGTACTTC.